This T cell receptor beta chain is drawn from a study of PD-1 blockade in mismatch repair-deficient tumors. Study-wide background: Enrolled about 2013-2017, patients had progressing, pretreated mismatch repair-deficient cancers of about a dozen types. Study-wide results and limits: Tumor-resident clones, often absent from pretreatment blood, expanded after pembrolizumab and then contracted.

Mismatch repair deficiency was confirmed in all patients, by PCR or immunohistochemistry. The TCR-sequenced patients were three responders to pembrolizumab. The repertoire was sequenced with immunoSEQ multiplex PCR; TCRdb's copy has only in-frame clones and lacks some. Of some 120,000 clones listed, about 86% were seen once; the top ten hold about 14%. Comments on this clone: Its antigen is undetermined.

This CDR3 has 16 residues. After removal of 4 bases from V and 3 bases from J, the junction contained 6 bases not matched to a gene. Germline V gene lookup returns CDR1 SEHNR and CDR2 FQNEAQ (reference sequence). The material sequenced was peripheral blood, taken 44 weeks after starting pembrolizumab. The TCR comes from an adult with mismatch repair-deficient cancer. This chain uses TRBV7-9 with TRBJ1-4; TRBD1 aligns across 9 bases. CDR3 in DNA: TGTGCCAGCAGCTCCTACAGGGGGCGGTCTAATGAAAAACTGTTTTTT. Residues: CASSSYRGRSNEKLFF. The full variable domain, in which reference TRBV7-9 and TRBJ1-4 provide the parts outside the CDR3, is DTGVSQNPRHKITKRGQNVTFRCDPISEHNRLYWYRQTLGQGPEFLTYFQNEAQLEKSRLLSDRFSAERPKGSFSTLEIQRTEQGDSAMYLCASSSYRGRSNEKLFFGSGTQLSVL.